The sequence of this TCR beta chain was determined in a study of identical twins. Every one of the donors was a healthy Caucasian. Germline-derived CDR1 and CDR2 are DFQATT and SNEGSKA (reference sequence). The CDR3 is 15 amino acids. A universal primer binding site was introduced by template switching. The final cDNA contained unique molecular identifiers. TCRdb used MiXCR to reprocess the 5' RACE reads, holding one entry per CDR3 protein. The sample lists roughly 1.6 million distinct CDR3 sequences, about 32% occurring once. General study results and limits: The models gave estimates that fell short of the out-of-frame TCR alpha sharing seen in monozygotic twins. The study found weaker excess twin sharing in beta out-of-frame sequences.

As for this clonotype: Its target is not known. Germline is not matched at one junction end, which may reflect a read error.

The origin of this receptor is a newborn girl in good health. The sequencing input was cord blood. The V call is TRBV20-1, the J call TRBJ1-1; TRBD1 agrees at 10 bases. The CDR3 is CSAPSRDRGGTGAFF. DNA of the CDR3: TGCAGTGCTCCTTCCCGGGACAGGGGTGGGACTGGAGCTTTCTTT.